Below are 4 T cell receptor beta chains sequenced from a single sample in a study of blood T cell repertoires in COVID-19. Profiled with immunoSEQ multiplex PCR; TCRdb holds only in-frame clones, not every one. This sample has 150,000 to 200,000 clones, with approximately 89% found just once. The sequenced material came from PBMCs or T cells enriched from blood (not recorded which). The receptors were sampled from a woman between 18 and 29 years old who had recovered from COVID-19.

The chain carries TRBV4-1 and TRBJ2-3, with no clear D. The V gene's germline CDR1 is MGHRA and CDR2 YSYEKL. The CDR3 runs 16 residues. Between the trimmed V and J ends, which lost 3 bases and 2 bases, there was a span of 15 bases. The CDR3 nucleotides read TGCGCCAGCAGCCAGACTGCCACGATACTCACAGATACGCAGTATTTT. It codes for CASSQTATILTDTQYF.

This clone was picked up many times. CDR3 in DNA: TGTGCCAGCAGCCCCCAAGGACTAGCTTGGGAGCAGTACTTC. Encoded protein: CASSPQGLAWEQYF. The V gene is TRBV7-2, the J gene TRBJ2-7, with 8 bases matching TRBD2. J gave up 7 bases and V 5 bases, and 10 bases lay outside the gene matches. The length of the CDR3 is 14 residues. Germline CDR1 SGHTA, CDR2 FQGNSA.

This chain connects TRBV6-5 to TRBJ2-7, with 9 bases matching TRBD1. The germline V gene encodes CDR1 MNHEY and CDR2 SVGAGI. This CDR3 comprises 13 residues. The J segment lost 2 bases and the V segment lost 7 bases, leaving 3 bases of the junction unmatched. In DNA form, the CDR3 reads TGTGCCAGCAAGGACAGGGGTACCTACGAGCAGTACTTC. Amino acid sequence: CASKDRGTYEQYF.

The CDR3 DNA reads as TGTGCCAGCAGTGAAATTGTAATAGCTATGGAGAAAAATGAGCAGTTCTTC. Encoded protein: CASSEIVIAMEKNEQFF. The chain couples TRBV2 to TRBJ2-1, with D hard to call. The CDR3 has 17 amino acids. Germline V lookup: CDR1 SNHLY, CDR2 FYNNEI. V was cut by 2 bases and J by 7 bases, with 21 bases left in between.